These 24 T cell receptor beta chains came from one sample sequenced in a study of blood T cell repertoires in COVID-19. Clones were sequenced by immunoSEQ multiplex PCR, and TCRdb holds only the in-frame ones, with some missing. The data show around 180,000 clones, with around 83% seen just once and more than 1.5% held by the top ten. Sequences were obtained from peripheral blood. Receptors originate from a human donor in a cohort sampled during active COVID-19.

The chain is built from TRBV3-1 (or the pseudogene TRBV3-2) and TRBJ2-7; 8 positions agree with TRBD2. V lost 0 bases, J lost 2 bases, and 9 bases stayed unmatched. CDR1 LGHDT and CDR2 YNNKEL come from the germline V gene (reference sequence). The CDR3 is 17 residues long. Here the CDR3 reads CASSQDGGGPRAYEQYF. The CDR3 nucleotides are TGTGCCAGCAGCCAAGACGGCGGGGGGCCCAGGGCCTACGAGCAGTACTTC.

The chain joins TRBV6-5 to TRBJ1-6, with D possibly TRBD1 on 5 matching bases. The CDR3 contains 14 residues. V gave up 10 bases and J gave up 8 bases, with 18 bases separating them. Germline V CDR1 and CDR2: MNHEY, SVGAGI. For the CDR3, the DNA is TGTGCCACCCACCAGGGTGTCCTCCATTCACCCCTCCACTTT. It codes for CATHQGVLHSPLHF.

The chain couples TRBV9 to TRBJ1-1; possible D gene TRBD1, 5 bases. The V end was cut by 4 bases, the J end by 3 bases, with 13 bases between. The CDR3 consists of 14 residues. Germline V CDR1 and CDR2: SGDLS, YYNGEE. The CDR3, as DNA: TGTGCCAGCAGCCCAAGGGAGGGGTACACTGAAGCTTTCTTT. Translation gives CASSPREGYTEAFF.

V usage is TRBV4-3 and J usage is TRBJ2-1; 7 positions match TRBD1. Germline loops: CDR1 LGHNA, CDR2 YSLEER. V lost 0 bases to trimming and J lost 4 bases; unmatched junction nucleotides: 3. CDR3 length equals 15 residues. The CDR3 spells CASSQEEGAYNEQFF. CDR3 bases: TGCGCCAGCAGCCAAGAAGAGGGGGCGTACAATGAGCAGTTCTTC.

The chain employs TRBV4-1 and TRBJ2-7; TRBD1 matches 11 bases. Looked up from germline, CDR1 is MGHRA and CDR2 is YSYEKL. This CDR3 spans 20 amino acids. J was trimmed by 5 bases and V by 2 bases; bases with no gene match: 20. CDR3 in amino acids: CASSQTRGGDRGSQAHEQYF. The CDR3 DNA sequence: TGCGCCAGCAGCCAAACTAGGGGAGGGGACAGGGGGTCGCAAGCACACGAGCAGTACTTC.

This clone was seen only a few times. CDR3 amino acids: CASSAWTGLGEAFF. The CDR3 DNA sequence: TGTGCCAGCAGCGCCTGGACAGGGTTAGGTGAAGCTTTCTTT. This chain joins TRBV9 and TRBJ1-1, with TRBD1 matching 8 bases. The trim removed 3 bases at V and 7 bases at J, leaving 8 bases unmatched. CDR1 and CDR2 from the germline V gene are SGDLS and YYNGEE. There are 14 residues in the CDR3.

The chain combines TRBV27 with TRBJ1-1, with 8 bases lining up with TRBD1. The length of the CDR3 is 15 residues. CDR1 is MNHEY and CDR2 is SMNVEV in the germline V gene (reference sequence). V shed 7 bases, J shed 4 bases, and the junction held 11 bases outside the gene matches. The CDR3 DNA is TGTGCCAGCACTCGGACAGGGTCTTCGGGCACTGAAGCTTTCTTT. Its translation is CASTRTGSSGTEAFF.

The V gene is TRBV6-2 or TRBV6-3, the J gene TRBJ2-3, with 10 bases aligning to TRBD2. The CDR3 is 18 residues long. The J segment lost 3 bases and the V segment lost 5 bases, leaving 14 bases of the junction unmatched. CDR1 and CDR2 from the germline V gene are MNHEY and SVGEGT. CDR3 loop: CASSHPSERGGLTDTQYF. The CDR3 DNA reads TGTGCCAGCAGTCACCCTTCAGAGCGGGGGGGCTTGACAGATACGCAGTATTTT.

The chain is built from TRBV4-3 and TRBJ2-7, with unresolved D. This CDR3 is 14 amino acids long. Trimming took 4 bases from V and 0 from J, leaving 10 bases between them. Per germline, CDR1 LGHNA and CDR2 YSLEER. CDR3: CASSLSLPSYEQYF. Written as DNA, the CDR3 is TGCGCCAGCAGCCTTAGCCTACCCTCCTACGAGCAGTACTTC.

V usage is TRBV20-1 and J usage is TRBJ2-5; 7 bases map to TRBD2. J gave up 0 bases and V 3 bases, and 10 bases lay outside the gene matches. There are 16 residues in the CDR3. The germline V gene has CDR1 DFQATT and CDR2 SNEGSKA (reference sequence). The CDR3 region is CSASDWAGAHQETQYF. The CDR3 DNA sequence: TGCAGTGCTAGTGATTGGGCGGGAGCCCACCAAGAGACCCAGTACTTC.

This chain links TRBV19 with TRBJ2-6; 8 nucleotides match TRBD1. V lost 2 bases and J lost 2; bases outside the gene matches: 5. The germline CDR1 and CDR2 sequences are LNHDA and SQIVND (reference sequence). The CDR3 spans 17 residues. The CDR3 region has the DNA TGTGCCAGTAGTATACCGGCAGGGGGCACTGGGGCCAACGTCCTGACTTTC. Protein sequence: CASSIPAGGTGANVLTF.

The chain links TRBV9 to TRBJ1-1, with 10 bases identical to TRBD1. CDR1 is SGDLS and CDR2 is YYNGEE in the germline V gene. This CDR3 has 15 amino acids. The V segment lost 4 bases and the J segment 3 bases; nucleotides outside the gene matches: 6. This CDR3 is CASSLGQGSYTEAFF. CDR3 DNA sequence: TGTGCCAGCAGCTTGGGACAGGGGAGTTACACTGAAGCTTTCTTT.

The V and J genes are TRBV7-3 and TRBJ2-7; the D gene is possibly TRBD2 (6 bases). Germline assignment: CDR1 SGHTA and CDR2 FQGTGA. Trimming removed 5 bases from V and 6 bases from J, with 23 bases in between. The CDR3 covers 16 residues. The chain's CDR3 is CASSPSVPGLFSEQYF. In nucleotides, the CDR3 is TGTGCCAGCAGCCCCTCTGTCCCGGGACTCTTTTCCGAGCAGTACTTC.

CDR3 sequence: CATATSGGYEQYF. CDR3 DNA: TGTGCCACCGCGACTAGCGGGGGATACGAGCAGTACTTC. The rearrangement uses TRBV6-5 and TRBJ2-7; TRBD2 agrees at 12 bases. The CDR3 covers 13 residues. Trimming at V came to 10 bases and at J to 4 bases, leaving 5 bases not matched to a gene. Germline-derived CDR1 and CDR2 are MNHEY and SVGAGI.

V is TRBV19 and J is TRBJ2-7, with TRBD1 matching over 7 bases. Losses at the gene ends were 5 bases for V and 4 bases for J; bases not matched to a gene: 14. The CDR3 totals 16 residues. CDR1 and CDR2 (germline): LNHDA, SQIVND (reference sequence). CDR3 protein: CASSYRGQSGFYEQYF. DNA for the CDR3: TGTGCCAGTAGTTACAGGGGCCAGAGCGGATTTTACGAGCAGTACTTC.

This rearrangement joins TRBV6-1 to TRBJ1-3, with D uncertain. Trimming took off 0 bases at V and 0 bases at J, with 9 bases between the two ends. Germline lookup yields CDR1 MNHNS and CDR2 SASEGT. The CDR3 spans 16 residues. The CDR3 nucleotides are TGTGCCAGCAGTGAAGCGGGAGGGAGCTCTGGAAACACCATATATTTT. Protein product: CASSEAGGSSGNTIYF.

The rearrangement joins TRBV9 to TRBJ1-1; 12 bases map to TRBD1. Trimming at V came to 2 bases and at J to 4 bases, leaving 3 bases not matched to a gene. The CDR3 runs 15 residues. Germline CDR1 SGDLS, CDR2 YYNGEE. The CDR3 DNA sequence: TGTGCCAGCAGCGTCCGGGACAGGGGGCCCACTGAAGCTTTCTTT. Translated, it gives CASSVRDRGPTEAFF.

V is TRBV28 and J is TRBJ2-7; TRBD1 matches 8 bases. Germline V gene data show CDR1 as MDHEN and CDR2 as SYDVKM. The CDR3 is 14 amino acids. The V and J ends lost 8 bases and 1 base, in that order; junction bases with no gene match: 7. CDR3 in DNA: TGTGCCAGCCGACACAGGGGGTCTTCCTACGAGCAGTACTTC. Its protein product is CASRHRGSSYEQYF.

There are a few counts of this clone. The chain carries TRBV10-1 and TRBJ1-1; perhaps TRBD1 as D (5 bases). With 0 bases removed from V and 1 base from J, the gap between germline ends came to 12 bases. Per the germline V gene, CDR1 is WNHNN and CDR2 is SYGVQD (reference sequence). The CDR3 covers 16 residues. This CDR3 reads CASSESIGGPNTEAFF. CDR3 nucleotide sequence: TGCGCCAGCAGTGAGTCGATCGGGGGACCGAACACTGAAGCTTTCTTT.

V is TRBV6-5 and J is TRBJ1-3; D possibly corresponds to TRBD1 (5 bases). The germline gives CDR1 MNHEY, CDR2 SVGAGI. This CDR3 is 16 amino acids long. V dropped 0 bases and J dropped 4 bases, with 13 bases sitting between them. The CDR3 here is CASSYSAGGRGNTIYF. As DNA, the CDR3 is TGTGCCAGCAGTTACTCTGCCGGGGGACGGGGAAACACCATATATTTT.

The rearrangement joins TRBV28 to TRBJ1-4; D gene unclear. This CDR3 contains 15 residues. Germline V gene sequence: CDR1 MDHEN, CDR2 SYDVKM. Trimming removed 7 bases at V and 7 bases at J, with 19 bases between. The CDR3 nucleotides read TGTGCCAGCACCCCCCCCGGTCTCGGTCTTGAAAAACTGTTTTTT. It translates to CASTPPGLGLEKLFF.

The V and J genes are TRBV10-1 and TRBJ2-7, with a possible D match to TRBD2 (7 bases). V was clipped by 8 bases and J by 5 bases, with 16 bases between them. The CDR3 covers 13 residues. CDR1 and CDR2 (germline): WNHNN, SYGVQD (reference sequence). CDR3 bases: TGCGCCAGCGCAAGGGGGGGGATCCACGAGCAGTACTTC. As protein: CASARGGIHEQYF.

The rearrangement uses TRBV11-3 and TRBJ2-3, with 8 nucleotides matching TRBD1. This CDR3 spans 16 amino acids. J gave up 6 bases and V 1 base, and 9 bases lay outside the gene matches. Germline V gives CDR1 SGHNT, CDR2 YENEEA. The CDR3 DNA follows: TGTGCCAGCAGCTTAGGCGGGACAGGAAGCAGGGATACGCAGTATTTT. Encoded protein: CASSLGGTGSRDTQYF. Looking up the rest from reference TRBV11-3 and TRBJ2-3 gives the full variable domain: EAGVVQSPRYKIIEKKQPVAFWCNPISGHNTLYWYLQNLGQGPELLIRYENEEAVDDSQLPKDRFSAERLKGVDSTLKIQPAELGDSAVYLCASSLGGTGSRDTQYFGPGTRLTVL.

The chain has TRBV15 and TRBJ2-7; 7 bases agree with TRBD2. The germline V gene encodes CDR1 LNHNV and CDR2 YYDKDF (reference sequence). This CDR3 is 16 amino acids long. V was pared by 0 bases and J by 6 bases, with 11 bases of the junction left unmatched. The CDR3 DNA is TGTGCCACCAGCAGAGATTTCGCGAGCGGGGTAGCCGAGCAGTACTTC. It codes for CATSRDFASGVAEQYF.